A single TCR beta chain is shown here with its context. What it recognizes is unknown. This sample is part of a study of shared clonotypes between healthy human individuals. Study observations and caveats: Generation probabilities were higher for clonotypes shared across all four sorted-subset donors than for unshared ones.

Clones were read by immunoSEQ multiplex PCR, and TCRdb kept only the in-frame ones, dropping some. The top ten hold around 1.1% of the sample, which has over 2 million clones, approximately 94% seen once. CDR1 and CDR2 (germline): SGHTA, FQGNSA. The CDR3 is made up of 14 amino acids. V was cut by 3 bases and J by 0 bases, with 8 bases left in between. The naive CD8 fraction comprised CD45RO-negative cells positively selected for CCR7 and excluded terminally differentiated effector memory CD45RA+ cells. Sequences were obtained from naive CD8+ T cells sorted from blood. The sequence derives from a man between 18 and 29 years old in good health. V gene TRBV7-2 combines with J gene TRBJ1-2; D is unresolved. The CDR3: CASSFMSTNYGYTF. CDR3 in DNA: TGTGCCAGCAGCTTTATGAGTACTAACTATGGCTACACCTTC.